This T cell receptor (beta chain) was found in a study of cytomegalovirus exposure and HLA in healthy donors. Study-level results: Presence/absence analyses took donor sequencing depth as roughly uniform.

CDR1 and CDR2 (germline): LNHDA, SQIVND (reference sequence). Trimming left V 8 bases short and J 6 bases short, with 9 bases between. This CDR3 contains 11 residues. With 60 Vbeta and 13 Jbeta primers, the PCR was carried out. The assay was immunoSEQ multiplex PCR, and TCRdb's table has in-frame clones only and misses some. Of fewer than 120,000 clones listed, roughly 84% are singletons. Only a few counts were recorded for this clone. The antigen remains unidentified. The sample taken for sequencing was PBMCs. This TCR came from a man aged 30-40 years in good health and CMV-seropositive. This chain links TRBV19 with TRBJ2-3; D unclear. The CDR3 protein is CASGLGDTQYF. The CDR3 bases are TGTGCCAGTGGGCTTGGCGATACGCAGTATTTT.